This TCR beta chain was identified in a study of blood T cell repertoires in COVID-19 (dated by TCRdb to about 2020). As for the study more broadly: Collaborator samples came from the United States, Italy and Spain and covered acute and convalescent phases of COVID-19. The material from the prospective study consisted of cDNA or gDNA derived from T cells, B-cell-depleted T cells, or PBMCs. Subjects who had been exposed to COVID-19, were actively infected with it, or had recovered from it provided the deeply sampled blood TCRbeta repertoires that made up the dataset. The repertoires were released in a freely available public database intended as a resource for research on the immune response to SARS-CoV-2. Samples were obtained from the ongoing ImmuneRACE study (first 160 participants) and from 1,200 or so subjects provided by 6 global collaborators. A de-identified subject ID, COVID-19 status, age in years and sex were almost always included in the sample metadata. Where available, HLA class I and class II types were taken from metadata supplied by the sample provider and were not determined by assay-based typing.

TCRbeta CDR3 regions were amplified from genomic DNA by means of the immunoSEQ Assay, a bias-controlled multiplex PCR. In the paper's pipeline: The number of nucleated cells in each sample was estimated by amplification of reference gene primers within the assay. Sequence reads were collapsed and filtered to measure the absolute abundance of every unique TCRbeta CDR3 rearrangement. For each sample, productive Simpson clonality was calculated as the square root of Simpson's diversity index across productive rearrangements. What TCRdb holds here is the immuneACCESS table cut down to in-frame rearrangements. Part of the clones is not present; checked against another copy, under half of the missing clones reflect an unresolved V gene, and the others are unexplained. V and J calls and clone size follow that table, whereas D and trimming were derived from the DNA. Counted in this sample were about 180,000 clones; roughly 83% of them appeared once. Together, the top ten hold about 7% of the sample.

In Seattle, one collaborating source enrolled patients while the infection was active and tracked those patients longitudinally over the course of disease. Each collaborating institution followed its own protocols to collect whole blood in K2EDTA tubes. Collaborator samples were shipped for TCRbeta analysis as frozen whole blood, isolated PBMCs, or DNA extracted from either sample type. Ends trimmed: V by 1 base, J by 10 bases; bases unmatched to a gene: 10. Looking up the germline V gene yields CDR1 SGHVS and CDR2 FQNEAQ. Counted from cysteine to phenylalanine, this CDR3 has 15 amino acids. The retained sequence is limited to the CDR3, 45 bases, with the frame set at the first base. Study-wide conclusions, independent of this receptor: How much clinical and demographic metadata was included differed by source and by participant, and the metadata was provided uncurated.

About this clone itself: Its target antigen remains unknown. No quality values exist for individual bases; no much larger clone is one base distant.

The sequence came from a woman aged 40 to 50 with COVID-19, enrolled during active disease. Sequencing was done on a sample of peripheral blood. The rearrangement combines TRBV7-8 with TRBJ1-2, with TRBD1 matching 9 junction bases. CDR3 protein: CASSLGGTGYRDYTF. The DNA reads TGTGCCAGCAGCTTAGGAGGGACAGGGTATCGAGACTACACCTTC.